The clone carrying this TCR beta chain was found once. Primers: 60 Vbeta forward and 13 Jbeta reverse. Generated by immunoSEQ multiplex PCR, the TCRdb table keeps only in-frame clones and is missing some. The data contain some 150,000 clones, 80% to 90% of them singletons. This record comes from a study of cytomegalovirus exposure and HLA in healthy donors. V was pared by 5 bases and J by 1 base, with 9 bases between. The germline CDR1 and CDR2 sequences are SGHAT and FQNNGV. The CDR3 spans 13 residues. The chain has TRBV11-2 and TRBJ2-7, with a tentative D call TRBD1 (6 bases). The sequencing sample was made of PBMCs. The source of this sequence is a woman in her 30s in good health and CMV-seropositive. CDR3 DNA: TGTGCCAGCAGCCCCGGGACATCCTACGAGCAGTACTTC. As protein: CASSPGTSYEQYF.